The 25 T cell receptor beta chains below come from one sample, sequenced in a study of blood T cell repertoires in COVID-19. The repertoire was sequenced with immunoSEQ multiplex PCR; TCRdb's copy has only in-frame clones and lacks some. This sample has hundreds of thousands of clones, with approximately 81% found just once. The sequenced sample was PBMCs or T cells enriched from blood (not recorded which). The receptors come from a woman aged 25 to 39 who had been exposed to COVID-19.

The J gene is TRBJ2-7, the V gene TRBV6-5; 11 nucleotides align to TRBD2. The junction had 7 bases not matched to a gene; V was cut back by 5 bases and J by 4 bases. Germline-derived CDR1 and CDR2 are MNHEY and SVGAGI. The CDR3 has 15 residues. DNA for the CDR3: TGTGCCAGCAGTCCTACTAGCGGGAGTTTGTACGAGCAGTACTTC. Its translation: CASSPTSGSLYEQYF.

The rearrangement uses TRBV25-1 and TRBJ2-2, with 7 bases matching TRBD1. Unmatched junction bases numbered 11, after V lost 2 bases and J lost 8 bases. CDR1 and CDR2 (germline): MGHDK, SYGVNS. This CDR3 contains 16 residues. The CDR3 reads CASSEKGRGSSGELFF. The CDR3 DNA sequence: TGTGCCAGCAGTGAAAAGGGCAGGGGGTCCTCAGGGGAGCTGTTTTTT.

J is TRBJ2-7 and V is TRBV2; 8 bases align to TRBD1. The CDR3 has 13 amino acids. V trimming: 8 bases; J trimming: 1 base; junction bases outside the gene matches: 4. The germline CDR1 and CDR2 sequences are SNHLY and FYNNEI. CDR3 DNA: TGTGCCAGCTCGACAGGGGATTCCTACGAGCAGTACTTC. Its protein product is CASSTGDSYEQYF.

There are a few counts of this clone. Here the CDR3 DNA reads TGTGCCAGCTCAGTGGGACAGGCACAGGATACGCAGTATTTT. Amino acid sequence: CASSVGQAQDTQYF. V usage is TRBV18 and J usage is TRBJ2-3; 8 positions agree with TRBD1. The germline V gene has CDR1 KGHSH and CDR2 LQKENI. Losses at the gene ends were 5 bases for V and 6 bases for J; bases not matched to a gene: 7. The CDR3 runs to 14 residues.

The chain employs TRBV24-1 and TRBJ1-2, with D unresolved. V was shortened by 2 bases and J by 4 bases, with 4 bases between the two germline ends. The CDR3 contains 12 residues. Germline V lookup: CDR1 KGHDR, CDR2 SFDVKD. The CDR3 coding sequence is TGTGCCACCAGTGATTACTCCTATGGCTACACCTTC. Translation: CATSDYSYGYTF.

This chain connects TRBV4-3 to TRBJ2-5; 9 bases agree with TRBD1. Germline lookup yields CDR1 LGHNA and CDR2 YSLEER. Trimming removed 1 base from V and 6 bases from J; junction bases left unmatched: 12. This CDR3 region has 17 residues. The CDR3 DNA is TGCGCCAGCAGCCAAGCTCACGAGGACAGGGGAGTTCAGACCCAGTACTTC. Amino acids: CASSQAHEDRGVQTQYF.

The chain employs TRBV3-1 (or the pseudogene TRBV3-2) and TRBJ2-1; 7 nucleotides agree with TRBD2. The CDR3 length is 15 residues. J gave up 2 bases and V 6 bases, and 7 bases lay outside the gene matches. CDR1 is LGHDT, CDR2 YNNKEL, per germline (reference sequence). CDR3 bases: TGTGCCAGCAGGGGTGGGAGCGGGGCCTACAATGAGCAGTTCTTC. As protein: CASRGGSGAYNEQFF.

The rearrangement links TRBV19 to TRBJ1-4; D is perhaps TRBD1 (5 bases). This CDR3 has 13 amino acids. Germline values: CDR1 LNHDA, CDR2 SQIVND (reference sequence). V lost 9 bases and J lost 2, with 10 bases in between. CDR3 protein: CASRDSTNEKLFF. CDR3 sequence (DNA): TGTGCCAGCCGGGACTCGACTAATGAAAAACTGTTTTTT.

The chain links TRBV6-5 to TRBJ1-4; TRBD1 agrees at 8 bases. The junction had 9 bases not matched to a gene; V was cut back by 7 bases and J by 5 bases. The germline V gene encodes CDR1 MNHEY and CDR2 SVGAGI. There are 15 residues in the CDR3. CDR3 protein: CASTPGQGKNEKLFF. The CDR3 nucleotides read TGTGCCAGCACCCCCGGACAGGGCAAGAATGAAAAACTGTTTTTT.

V is TRBV2 and J is TRBJ2-7; possible D gene TRBD1, 5 bases. The germline gives CDR1 SNHLY, CDR2 FYNNEI. This CDR3 is built from 15 residues. V dropped 4 bases and J dropped 0 bases, with 13 bases sitting between them. The CDR3 DNA follows: TGTGCCAGCAGTGTGGTTCAGGGATCCTCCTACGAGCAGTACTTC. Translated: CASSVVQGSSYEQYF.

This chain joins TRBV29-1 and TRBJ2-1, with 13 bases that match TRBD2. Germline V gene data show CDR1 as SQVTM and CDR2 as ANQGSEA. J gave up 5 bases and V 6 bases, and 1 base lay outside the gene matches. This CDR3 region has 13 residues. The CDR3 DNA reads TGCAGCGTAGGGACTAGCGGGAACAATGAGCAGTTCTTC. Translated, it gives CSVGTSGNNEQFF.

This chain uses TRBV30 with TRBJ1-3; 9 nucleotides line up with TRBD1. This CDR3 has 13 residues. V lost 2 bases and J lost 6; bases outside the gene matches: 2. Germline loops: CDR1 GTSNPN, CDR2 SVGIG (reference sequence). The CDR3 loop reads CAWSRTGVNTIYF. DNA for the CDR3: TGTGCCTGGAGTAGGACAGGGGTAAACACCATATATTTT.

The V call is TRBV3-1 (or the pseudogene TRBV3-2), the J call TRBJ2-4; a possible D gene is TRBD2 (5 bases). V lost 5 bases, J lost 6 bases, and 11 bases lay in between. The CDR3 covers 13 residues. CDR1 LGHDT and CDR2 YNNKEL come from the germline V gene (reference sequence). CDR3 sequence: CASSSQSGNIQYF. The CDR3 bases are TGTGCCAGCAGCTCCCAGAGCGGAAACATTCAGTACTTC.

This rearrangement joins TRBV5-1 to TRBJ1-4; 7 positions agree with TRBD1. The CDR3 loop spans 14 amino acids. The germline CDR1 and CDR2 sequences are SGHRS and YFSETQ. The V and J ends lost 0 bases and 7 bases, in that order; junction bases with no gene match: 3. As DNA, the CDR3 is TGCGCCAGCAGCTTGGGACAGGGTAGTGAAAAACTGTTTTTT. It translates to CASSLGQGSEKLFF.

The rearrangement uses TRBV5-6 and TRBJ2-5; unclear D gene. This CDR3 is 15 amino acids long. The V end was cut by 2 bases, the J end by 0 bases, with 11 bases between. Per germline, CDR1 SGHDT and CDR2 YYEEEE. In DNA, the CDR3 is TGTGCCAGCAGCTTAGACCCGCGGAACCAAGAGACCCAGTACTTC. Translated: CASSLDPRNQETQYF.

J is TRBJ1-1 and V is TRBV11-2, with 8 bases matching TRBD1. CDR3 length equals 15 residues. Germline V lookup: CDR1 SGHAT, CDR2 FQNNGV. V dropped 5 bases and J dropped 2; count of bases not matched to a gene: 7. The CDR3 protein is CASSPRTGYNTEAFF. CDR3 bases: TGTGCCAGCAGCCCCCGGACAGGGTATAACACTGAAGCTTTCTTT.

V and J are TRBV21-1 and TRBJ1-5; the D call of TRBD1 is as the table states it, not checked on the DNA. TRBV21-1 is tagged as a pseudogene. This CDR3 is 16 amino acids long. CDR3 amino acids: CASSKVKEQLCLPQHF. The DNA of the CDR3 is TGTGCCAGCAGCAAAGTGAAAGAACAGCTATGTTTGCCCCAGCATTTT.

A note on this clone: An end of the junction differs from the germline gene, which may be a read error. The chain employs TRBV18 and TRBJ1-2; D possibly corresponds to TRBD1 (5 bases). The CDR3 is 16 amino acids. In germline, CDR1 is KGHSH, CDR2 LQKENI. As DNA, the CDR3 is TGTGCCAGCTCACCTACTTCATCTGGGGCATTATGGGGCTACACCTTT. Protein sequence: CASSPTSSGALWGYTF.

CDR3 in amino acids: CASRTLGTGEGKGYTF. CDR3 bases: TGTGCCAGCAGGACACTCGGGACGGGGGAAGGGAAGGGCTACACCTTC. V usage is TRBV6-4 and J usage is TRBJ1-2, with D possibly TRBD1 on 5 matching bases. Germline V gene sequence: CDR1 MRHNA, CDR2 SNTAGT. Trimming cost V 6 bases and J 8 bases, with 25 bases left between them. CDR3 length: 16 residues.

This clone was seen a few times. The V call is TRBV27, the J call TRBJ1-6; TRBD1 aligns across 9 bases. Germline CDR1 reads MNHEY; CDR2 reads SMNVEV (reference sequence). There are 17 residues in the CDR3. The ends lost 4 bases at V and 6 bases at J; junction bases unmatched: 10. The CDR3 sequence is CASSSPGQGPRNSPLHF. The CDR3, as DNA: TGTGCCAGCAGTTCCCCAGGACAGGGGCCTCGTAATTCACCCCTCCACTTT.

The rearrangement uses TRBV7-9 and TRBJ1-5; 7 bases agree with TRBD1. This CDR3 spans 14 amino acids. CDR1 is SEHNR, CDR2 FQNEAQ, per germline (reference sequence). V lost 4 bases, J lost 4 bases, and 4 bases stayed unmatched. This CDR3 reads CASSWTGANQPQHF. In nucleotides, the CDR3 is TGTGCCAGCAGCTGGACAGGAGCAAATCAGCCCCAGCATTTT.

V and J are TRBV4-1 and TRBJ2-2, with 8 bases lining up with TRBD2. Trimming took 3 bases from V and 3 from J; bases not matched to a gene: 9. The CDR3 length is 17 residues. Per germline, CDR1 MGHRA and CDR2 YSYEKL. The CDR3 DNA reads as TGCGCCAGCAGCCAGTCCCCCGGGGGGGCCGACACCGGGGAGCTGTTTTTT. It is translated as CASSQSPGGADTGELFF.

In this sample, this clone turned up once. The chain carries TRBV5-1 and TRBJ2-1; D not certain. V was cut by 5 bases and J by 0 bases, with 9 bases left in between. CDR1 and CDR2 from the germline V gene are SGHRS and YFSETQ. This CDR3 comprises 14 residues. The CDR3 coding sequence is TGCGCCAGCAGTCCGACAATCTCCTACAATGAGCAGTTCTTC. Amino acids: CASSPTISYNEQFF.

The chain combines TRBV7-3 with TRBJ1-2; D not certain. Trimming pared 5 bases from V and 8 bases from J, leaving 15 bases between. The CDR3 totals 13 residues. From germline, CDR1 is SGHTA and CDR2 FQGTGA. The CDR3 DNA sequence: TGTGCCAGCAGCCCGGATGTTGGGCTGGGCTACACCTTC. This encodes CASSPDVGLGYTF.

The chain recombines TRBV5-1 with TRBJ2-1, with D perhaps matching TRBD2 (6 bases). Trimming took off 2 bases at V and 1 base at J, with 13 bases between the two ends. This CDR3 spans 16 amino acids. CDR1 is SGHRS and CDR2 is YFSETQ in the germline V gene. Here the CDR3 DNA reads TGCGCCAGCAGCTTAGAGCCGGGACTGTCCTACAATGAGCAGTTCTTC. It is translated as CASSLEPGLSYNEQFF.